The 4 T cell receptor beta chains given below trace back to one sample, sequenced in a study of blood T cell repertoires in COVID-19. Profiling relied on immunoSEQ multiplex PCR, and the TCRdb table lists in-frame clones only, not all of them. The sample contains just under 30,000 clones, roughly 80% of which appear only once. The sequenced sample consisted of peripheral blood. These receptors were obtained from a woman aged 70-85 years with acute or convalescent COVID-19.

This chain connects TRBV28 to TRBJ1-2; TRBD1 is a possible D gene (6 bases). V lost 8 bases, J lost 8 bases, and 15 bases lay in between. Germline V lookup: CDR1 MDHEN, CDR2 SYDVKM. The CDR3 spans 12 residues. The CDR3 coding sequence is TGTGCCAGCCAAACAGGGAAGGAAGGCTACACCTTC. Translating it yields CASQTGKEGYTF.

This chain links TRBV28 with TRBJ1-6; possibly TRBD1 for D (6 bases). Germline V CDR1 and CDR2: MDHEN, SYDVKM. This CDR3 is built from 15 residues. Between the trimmed V and J ends, which lost 7 bases and 7 bases, there was a span of 17 bases. DNA of the CDR3: TGTGCCAGCAAACCTTGGGGGCCAGGAAATTCACCCCTCCACTTT. The encoded protein is CASKPWGPGNSPLHF.

V and J are TRBV5-1 and TRBJ2-7; 12 bases map to TRBD1. V was clipped by 5 bases and J by 4 bases; unmatched bases: 4. The CDR3 covers 14 residues. Germline V CDR1 and CDR2: SGHRS, YFSETQ. The CDR3 region is CASSRDRGPYEQYF. In DNA form, the CDR3 reads TGCGCCAGCAGTCGGGACAGGGGGCCTTACGAGCAGTACTTC.

The genes are TRBV7-2 and TRBJ1-2; 7 bases map to TRBD1. V lost 3 bases and J lost 8; bases outside the gene matches: 9. The CDR3 has 14 amino acids. CDR1 is SGHTA, CDR2 FQGNSA, per germline. The CDR3 sequence: CASSLMTGPRGYTF. CDR3 in DNA: TGTGCCAGCAGCTTGATGACAGGGCCGCGGGGCTACACCTTC.